The present T cell receptor beta chain was sequenced within a study of blood T cell repertoires in COVID-19. Study-wide context: Sites across the United States, Italy and Spain contributed samples from acute and convalescent COVID-19. In each case, the material was cDNA or gDNA derived from T cells, B-cell-depleted T cells, or PBMCs.

This clone was detected a few times. Under the authors' procedure: Amplified reference gene primers provided the basis for estimating nucleated cell counts. Generated by immunoSEQ multiplex PCR, the TCRdb table keeps only in-frame clones and is missing some. V, J and clone size reflect that table, while D and trimming were determined from the DNA. The sample lists approximately 70,000 clones, approximately 90% occurring once. Unmatched junction bases numbered 5, after V lost 1 base and J lost 5 bases. CDR1 is LGHDT and CDR2 is YNNKEL in the germline V gene (reference sequence). CDR3 length: 14 residues.

What was sequenced was peripheral blood. The chain combines TRBV3-1 (or the pseudogene TRBV3-2) with TRBJ2-7; 7 nucleotides line up with TRBD1. The TCR sequence derives from a human donor in a cohort sampled during active COVID-19. CDR3 bases: TGTGCCAGCAGCCAAGGAGGGGGCCGGGACGAGCAGTACTTC. Translated: CASSQGGGRDEQYF.